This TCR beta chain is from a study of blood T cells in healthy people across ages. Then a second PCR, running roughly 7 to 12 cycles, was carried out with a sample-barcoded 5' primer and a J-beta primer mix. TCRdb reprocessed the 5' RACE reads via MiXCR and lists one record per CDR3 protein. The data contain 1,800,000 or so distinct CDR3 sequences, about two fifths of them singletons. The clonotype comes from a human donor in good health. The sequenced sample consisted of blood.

The CDR3 protein is CASRTADQPQHF. The CDR3 DNA sequence: TGTGCCAGCCGGACAGCAGATCAGCCCCAGCATTTT. The rearrangement joins TRBV6-5 to TRBJ1-5; TRBD1 might be the D (6 bases). The length of the CDR3 is 12 residues. The V gene's germline CDR1 is MNHEY and CDR2 SVGAGI. The V gene lost 8 bases and the J gene lost 5 bases, with 10 bases spanning the gap.